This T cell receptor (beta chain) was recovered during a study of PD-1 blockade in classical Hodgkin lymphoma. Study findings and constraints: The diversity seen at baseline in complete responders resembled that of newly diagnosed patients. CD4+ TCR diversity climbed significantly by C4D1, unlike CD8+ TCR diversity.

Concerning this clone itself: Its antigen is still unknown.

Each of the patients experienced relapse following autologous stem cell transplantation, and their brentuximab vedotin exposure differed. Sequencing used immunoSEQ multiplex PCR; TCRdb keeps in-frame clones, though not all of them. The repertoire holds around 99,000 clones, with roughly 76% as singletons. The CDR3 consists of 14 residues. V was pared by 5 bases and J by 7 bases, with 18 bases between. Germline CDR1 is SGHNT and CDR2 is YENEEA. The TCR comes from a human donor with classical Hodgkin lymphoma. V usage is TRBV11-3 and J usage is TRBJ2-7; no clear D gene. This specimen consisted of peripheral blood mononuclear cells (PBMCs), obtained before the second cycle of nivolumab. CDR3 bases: TGTGCCAGCAGCCTCGGGCCATATGGTGGGGAGCAGTACTTC. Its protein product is CASSLGPYGGEQYF. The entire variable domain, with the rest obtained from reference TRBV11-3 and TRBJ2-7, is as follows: EAGVVQSPRYKIIEKKQPVAFWCNPISGHNTLYWYLQNLGQGPELLIRYENEEAVDDSQLPKDRFSAERLKGVDSTLKIQPAELGDSAVYLCASSLGPYGGEQYFGPGTRLTVT.